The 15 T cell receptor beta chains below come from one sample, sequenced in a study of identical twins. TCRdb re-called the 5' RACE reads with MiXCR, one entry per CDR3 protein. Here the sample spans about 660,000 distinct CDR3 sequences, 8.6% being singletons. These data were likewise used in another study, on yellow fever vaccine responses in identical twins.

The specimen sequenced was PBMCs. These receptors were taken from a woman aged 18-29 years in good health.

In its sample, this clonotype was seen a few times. CDR3 nucleotides: TGCAGTGCTCGAGGGGGGGGGAGGCCTGAAGCTTTCTTT. Its protein is CSARGGGRPEAFF. V and J are TRBV20-1 and TRBJ1-1; D possibly corresponds to TRBD1 (6 bases). Germline CDR1 DFQATT, CDR2 SNEGSKA (reference sequence). V shed 5 bases and J shed 6 bases, with 16 bases lying between them. The CDR3 is made up of 13 amino acids.

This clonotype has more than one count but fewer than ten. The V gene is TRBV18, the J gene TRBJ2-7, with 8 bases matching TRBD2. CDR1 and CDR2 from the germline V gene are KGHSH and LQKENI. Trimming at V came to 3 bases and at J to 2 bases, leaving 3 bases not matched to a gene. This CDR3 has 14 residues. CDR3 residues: CASSPGLGAYEQYF. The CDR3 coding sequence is TGTGCCAGCTCACCGGGACTAGGGGCCTACGAGCAGTACTTC.

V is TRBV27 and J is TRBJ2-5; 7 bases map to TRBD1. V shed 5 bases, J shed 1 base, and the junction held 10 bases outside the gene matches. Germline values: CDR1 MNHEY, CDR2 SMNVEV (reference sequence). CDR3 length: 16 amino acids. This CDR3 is CASSNSQDRPQETQYF. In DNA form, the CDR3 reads TGTGCCAGCAGTAACAGCCAGGACAGGCCCCAAGAGACCCAGTACTTC.

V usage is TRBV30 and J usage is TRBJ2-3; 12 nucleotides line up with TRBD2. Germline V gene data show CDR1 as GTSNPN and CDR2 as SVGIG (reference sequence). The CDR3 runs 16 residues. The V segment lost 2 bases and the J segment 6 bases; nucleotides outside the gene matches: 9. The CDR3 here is CAWSRGLAGGPDTQYF. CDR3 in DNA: TGTGCCTGGAGTCGGGGGCTAGCGGGAGGGCCTGATACGCAGTATTTT.

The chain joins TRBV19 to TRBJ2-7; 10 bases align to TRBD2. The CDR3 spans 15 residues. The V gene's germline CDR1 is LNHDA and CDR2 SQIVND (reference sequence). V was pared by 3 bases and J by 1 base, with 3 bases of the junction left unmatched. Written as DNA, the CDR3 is TGTGCCAGTAGTATCATAGCGGGGGGTTCCTACGAGCAGTACTTC. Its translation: CASSIIAGGSYEQYF.

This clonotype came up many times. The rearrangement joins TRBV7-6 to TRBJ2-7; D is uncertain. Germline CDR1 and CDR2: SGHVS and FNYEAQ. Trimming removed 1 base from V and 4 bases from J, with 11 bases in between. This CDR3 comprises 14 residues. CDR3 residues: CASSLGGGGYEQYF. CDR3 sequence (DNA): TGTGCCAGCAGCTTAGGAGGTGGCGGATACGAGCAGTACTTC.

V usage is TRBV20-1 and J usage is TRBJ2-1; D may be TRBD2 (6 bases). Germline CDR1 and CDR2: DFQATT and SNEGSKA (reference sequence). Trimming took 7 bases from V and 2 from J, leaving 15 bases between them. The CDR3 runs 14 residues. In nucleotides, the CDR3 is TGCAGTGGTGAGGGCGGGATGGCCTACAATGAGCAGTTCTTC. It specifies CSGEGGMAYNEQFF.

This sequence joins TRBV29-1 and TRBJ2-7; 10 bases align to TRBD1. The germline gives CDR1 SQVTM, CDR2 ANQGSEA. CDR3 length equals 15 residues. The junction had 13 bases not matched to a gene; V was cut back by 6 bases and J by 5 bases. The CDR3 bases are TGCAGCGTCGCCGGAGGACAGGGGGTCGTCGACGAGCAGTACTTC. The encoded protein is CSVAGGQGVVDEQYF.

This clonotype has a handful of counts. CDR3: CAISETGGESVLTF. CDR3 bases: TGTGCCATCAGTGAGACAGGGGGCGAGTCCGTCCTGACTTTC. The chain carries TRBV10-3 and TRBJ2-6, with 9 bases that match TRBD1. Germline V gene sequence: CDR1 ENHRY, CDR2 SYGVKD. J lost 12 bases, V lost 2 bases, and 5 bases had no gene match. There are 14 residues in the CDR3.

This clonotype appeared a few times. The CDR3 nucleotides are TGTGCCAGCACCTACACAGCTCAGGGCTCTGGAAACACCATATATTTT. Its protein product is CASTYTAQGSGNTIYF. The chain joins TRBV6-1 to TRBJ1-3; weak D call: TRBD1 (5 bases). The germline V gene has CDR1 MNHNS and CDR2 SASEGT. The length of the CDR3 is 16 residues. V was pared by 7 bases and J by 0 bases, with 16 bases between.

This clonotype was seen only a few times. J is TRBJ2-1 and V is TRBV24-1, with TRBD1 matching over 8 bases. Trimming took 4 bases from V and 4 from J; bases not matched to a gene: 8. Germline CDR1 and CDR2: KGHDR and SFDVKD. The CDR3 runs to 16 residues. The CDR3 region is CATSDRQGFPYNEQFF. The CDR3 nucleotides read TGTGCCACCAGTGACAGACAGGGGTTCCCTTACAATGAGCAGTTCTTC.

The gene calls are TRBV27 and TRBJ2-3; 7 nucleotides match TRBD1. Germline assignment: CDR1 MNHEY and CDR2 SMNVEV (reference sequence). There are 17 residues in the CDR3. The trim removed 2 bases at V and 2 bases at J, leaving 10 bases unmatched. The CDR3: CASSLGDRVDITDTQYF. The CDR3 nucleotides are TGTGCCAGCAGTTTAGGAGACAGGGTCGACATCACAGATACGCAGTATTTT.

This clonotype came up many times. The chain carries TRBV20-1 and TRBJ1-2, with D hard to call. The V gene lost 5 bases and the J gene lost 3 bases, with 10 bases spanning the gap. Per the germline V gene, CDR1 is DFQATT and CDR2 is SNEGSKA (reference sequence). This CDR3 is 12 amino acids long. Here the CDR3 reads CSAQRVDYGYTF. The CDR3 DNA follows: TGCAGTGCTCAACGGGTAGACTATGGCTACACCTTC.

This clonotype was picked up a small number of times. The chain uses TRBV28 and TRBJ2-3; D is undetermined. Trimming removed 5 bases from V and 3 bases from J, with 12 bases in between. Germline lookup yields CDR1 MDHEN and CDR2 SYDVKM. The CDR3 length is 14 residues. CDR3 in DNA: TGTGCCAGCAGTCAACCGACCGTAACAGATACGCAGTATTTT. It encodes CASSQPTVTDTQYF. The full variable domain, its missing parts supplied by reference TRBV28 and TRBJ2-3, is DVKVTQSSRYLVKRTGEKVFLECVQDMDHENMFWYRQDPGLGLRLIYFSYDVKMKEKGDIPEGYSVSREKKERFSLILESASTNQTSMYLCASSQPTVTDTQYFGPGTRLTVL.

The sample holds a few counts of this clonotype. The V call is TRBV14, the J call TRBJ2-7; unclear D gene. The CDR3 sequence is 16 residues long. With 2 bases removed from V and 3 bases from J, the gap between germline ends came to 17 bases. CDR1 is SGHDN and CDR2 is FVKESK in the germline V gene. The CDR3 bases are TGTGCCAGCAGCCAATCCTATCTGTCTACTCACTACGAGCAGTACTTC. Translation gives CASSQSYLSTHYEQYF.